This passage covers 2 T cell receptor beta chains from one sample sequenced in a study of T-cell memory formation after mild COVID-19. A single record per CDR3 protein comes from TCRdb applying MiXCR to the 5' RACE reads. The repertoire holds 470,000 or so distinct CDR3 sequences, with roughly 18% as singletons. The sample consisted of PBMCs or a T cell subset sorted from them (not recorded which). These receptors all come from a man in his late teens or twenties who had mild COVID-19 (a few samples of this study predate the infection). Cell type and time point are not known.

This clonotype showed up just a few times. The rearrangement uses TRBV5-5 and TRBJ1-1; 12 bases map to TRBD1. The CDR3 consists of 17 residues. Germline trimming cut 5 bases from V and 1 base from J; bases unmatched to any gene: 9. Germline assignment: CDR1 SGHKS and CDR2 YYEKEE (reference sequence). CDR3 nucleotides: TGTGCCAGCAGACCCGGGACAGGGGGCGTTGGGAACACTGAAGCTTTCTTT. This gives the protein CASRPGTGGVGNTEAFF.

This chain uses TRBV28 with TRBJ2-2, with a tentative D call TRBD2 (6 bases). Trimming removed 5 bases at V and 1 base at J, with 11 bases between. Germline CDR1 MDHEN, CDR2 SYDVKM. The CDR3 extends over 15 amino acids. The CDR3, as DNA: TGTGCCAGCAGTCTCTATAGCGGGAACACCGGGGAGCTGTTTTTT. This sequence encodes CASSLYSGNTGELFF. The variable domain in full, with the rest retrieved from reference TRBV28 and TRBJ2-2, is DVKVTQSSRYLVKRTGEKVFLECVQDMDHENMFWYRQDPGLGLRLIYFSYDVKMKEKGDIPEGYSVSREKKERFSLILESASTNQTSMYLCASSLYSGNTGELFFGEGSRLTVL.